This TCR beta chain appears in the sequencing data of a study of T cells in Graves' hyperthyroidism and ophthalmopathy. This CDR3 comprises 13 residues. Germline V gives CDR1 SQVTM, CDR2 ANQGSEA. Losses at the gene ends were 3 bases for V and 7 bases for J; bases not matched to a gene: 8. The TCR beta CDR3 regions underwent amplification using RNA transcripts as the source. The HTBI primer set drove a first-round RT-PCR of the TCR CDR3. TCRdb reprocessed the multiplex PCR reads with MiXCR, giving one entry per CDR3 protein. In the table there are tens of thousands of distinct CDR3 sequences, less than 65% of which are singletons. Diagnosing involved the use of clinical symptoms, serum thyroxine and TRAb, thyroid ultrasound and orbital computed tomography.

This clonotype was obtained from a man younger than 30 with Graves' hyperthyroidism. The sample consisted of peripheral blood or thyroid tissue (not recorded which). The chain couples TRBV29-1 to TRBJ2-7; TRBD1 matches 8 bases. The CDR3 DNA follows: TGCAGCGTTGATGGGCAGGGGGCGGAGGAGCAGTACTTC. The encoded protein is CSVDGQGAEEQYF.